These 32 T cell receptor beta chains share one sample of origin, sequenced in a study of blood T cell repertoires in COVID-19 (dated by TCRdb to the early 2020s). The receptor library was made with the immunoSEQ multiplex PCR assay. This is the immuneACCESS table as TCRdb keeps it, with only in-frame sequences that have V and J called. A part of the clones is gone; compared with another copy, unresolved V genes explain less than half, and the rest is unexplained. The sample table shows around 170,000 clones, and 80% to 90% are seen once. In total, the top ten clones hold roughly 8% of the sample. Material: PBMCs or T cells enriched from blood (not recorded which). Source of these receptors: a woman in her forties or fifties who had recovered from COVID-19.

This clone was detected only a few times. The V gene is TRBV7-2, the J gene TRBJ1-1; a possible D gene is TRBD1 (5 bases). CDR3 size: 14 residues. V shed 5 bases and J shed 6 bases, with 16 bases lying between them. Germline CDR1 reads SGHTA; CDR2 reads FQGNSA. CDR3 in DNA: TGTGCCAGCAGCCCAGGTCGGGGGAGGTCTGAAGCTTTCTTT. Protein: CASSPGRGRSEAFF.

The V gene is TRBV28, the J gene TRBJ1-3; D gene ambiguous. The CDR3 runs to 17 residues. CDR1 and CDR2 (germline): MDHEN, SYDVKM. Trimming shortened V by 2 bases and J by 0 bases, and 14 bases separated the two germline ends. The CDR3 DNA reads TGTGCCAGCAGTTTAGGGCCCGGGATCCTCTCTGGAAACACCATATATTTT. It specifies CASSLGPGILSGNTIYF.

The chain recombines TRBV2 with TRBJ1-5; D gene uncertain. CDR1 is SNHLY and CDR2 is FYNNEI in the germline V gene. The CDR3 runs 14 residues. V lost 2 bases to trimming and J lost 3 bases, with 8 bases between them. CDR3 residues: CASSETGPNQPQHF. The CDR3 nucleotides read TGTGCCAGCAGTGAAACCGGTCCCAATCAGCCCCAGCATTTT.

The chain couples TRBV7-9 to TRBJ2-7, with a tentative D call TRBD2 (5 bases). CDR3 size: 14 residues. Trimming took 3 bases from V and 4 from J, leaving 13 bases between them. Germline V gene sequence: CDR1 SEHNR, CDR2 FQNEAQ (reference sequence). The CDR3, as DNA: TGTGCCAGCAGCTTTAGCGAAACAGCGTACGAGCAGTACTTC. This codes for CASSFSETAYEQYF.

This rearrangement joins TRBV4-3 to TRBJ2-1; 8 bases align to TRBD2. V was clipped by 4 bases and J by 0 bases; unmatched bases: 8. Germline-derived CDR1 and CDR2 are LGHNA and YSLEER. This CDR3 comprises 17 residues. The CDR3 nucleotides are TGCGCCAGCAGCCTAAGCTTAGCGGGGACCTCCTACAATGAGCAGTTCTTC. Protein sequence: CASSLSLAGTSYNEQFF.

V is TRBV10-3 and J is TRBJ2-3; possible D gene TRBD2, 6 bases. Trimming removed 5 bases at V and 2 bases at J, with 17 bases between. CDR3 length: 16 residues. Germline V gene sequence: CDR1 ENHRY, CDR2 SYGVKD. CDR3 DNA sequence: TGTGCCATCAGTTTTACCCGTGGGACTTACACAGATACGCAGTATTTT. Amino acids: CAISFTRGTYTDTQYF.

This clone was seen just once. The rearrangement uses TRBV24-1 and TRBJ2-1; a weak D match, TRBD2 (7 bases). Germline V CDR1 and CDR2: KGHDR, SFDVKD. The V end lost 7 bases, the J end lost 7 bases, and 19 bases lay between the germline ends. The CDR3 spans 15 residues. This CDR3 reads CATSEGRGGGNEQFF. The CDR3 region has the DNA TGTGCCACCAGCGAGGGGCGAGGGGGGGGAAATGAGCAGTTCTTC.

The chain combines TRBV19 with TRBJ2-2, with 8 bases fitting TRBD2. The CDR3 runs 16 residues. V was clipped by 4 bases and J by 4 bases; unmatched bases: 8. Per the germline V gene, CDR1 is LNHDA and CDR2 is SQIVND (reference sequence). The CDR3 here is CASSSAGGRRTGELFF. In DNA, the CDR3 is TGTGCCAGTAGTAGCGCGGGGGGACGGCGCACCGGGGAGCTGTTTTTT.

This chain uses TRBV7-9 with TRBJ1-1, with D unclear. V was trimmed by 2 bases and J by 1 base, leaving 5 bases between them. The CDR3 contains 13 residues. The V gene's germline CDR1 is SEHNR and CDR2 FQNEAQ (reference sequence). Here the CDR3 reads CASSLTANTEAFF. For the CDR3, the DNA is TGTGCCAGCAGCTTAACAGCGAACACTGAAGCTTTCTTT.

V gene TRBV6-6 combines with J gene TRBJ2-7; the match to TRBD1 covers 12 bases. Germline CDR1 is MNHNY and CDR2 is SVGAGI (reference sequence). Trimming removed 6 bases from V and 5 bases from J; junction bases left unmatched: 17. The CDR3 is 18 amino acids. Written as DNA, the CDR3 is TGTGCCAGCAGCCGACAACGGCTCTCGGGACAGGGGGCCCACGAGCAGTACTTC. It encodes CASSRQRLSGQGAHEQYF.

The chain links TRBV29-1 to TRBJ1-3, with unresolved D. V lost 7 bases and J 0 bases, leaving 10 bases between the germline ends. The CDR3 extends over 13 amino acids. Germline CDR1 SQVTM, CDR2 ANQGSEA. CDR3 sequence: CSAVRSSGNTIYF. In DNA, the CDR3 is TGCAGCGCCGTCCGTAGCTCTGGAAACACCATATATTTT.

V usage is TRBV28 and J usage is TRBJ2-3; D perhaps matches TRBD2 (5 bases). Germline CDR1 reads MDHEN; CDR2 reads SYDVKM. There are 14 residues in the CDR3. Trimming pared 2 bases from V and 6 bases from J, leaving 12 bases between. The CDR3 DNA sequence: TGTGCCAGCAGTTTACGCGGCGGGCCCGATACGCAGTATTTT. It codes for CASSLRGGPDTQYF. The full variable domain, rest sourced from reference TRBV28 and TRBJ2-3, is DVKVTQSSRYLVKRTGEKVFLECVQDMDHENMFWYRQDPGLGLRLIYFSYDVKMKEKGDIPEGYSVSREKKERFSLILESASTNQTSMYLCASSLRGGPDTQYFGPGTRLTVL.

The chain employs TRBV11-2 and TRBJ2-3; no reliable D call. Germline assignment: CDR1 SGHAT and CDR2 FQNNGV. Trimming removed 4 bases from V and 5 bases from J, with 13 bases in between. This CDR3 has 14 residues. The CDR3, as DNA: TGTGCCAGCAGCTCCCTCTCGGTCCGAGATACGCAGTATTTT. Its protein product is CASSSLSVRDTQYF.

This chain connects TRBV9 to TRBJ2-7; unclear D gene. V dropped 4 bases and J dropped 2 bases, with 10 bases sitting between them. From germline, CDR1 is SGDLS and CDR2 YYNGEE. The CDR3 loop spans 13 amino acids. CDR3 coding DNA: TGTGCCAGCAGCCCCACTTTGGCCTACGAGCAGTACTTC. It translates to CASSPTLAYEQYF.

The chain combines TRBV7-2 with TRBJ2-1; 7 bases are a match to TRBD1. The V and J ends lost 3 bases and 3 bases, in that order; junction bases with no gene match: 5. From germline, CDR1 is SGHTA and CDR2 FQGNSA. CDR3 size: 15 residues. CDR3 loop: CASSFPGQIYNEQFF. The CDR3, as DNA: TGTGCCAGCAGCTTCCCGGGACAGATCTACAATGAGCAGTTCTTC.

The chain couples TRBV6-4 to TRBJ2-1; 10 bases fit TRBD2. The CDR3 runs 15 residues. The trim removed 2 bases at V and 8 bases at J, leaving 6 bases unmatched. CDR1 is MRHNA and CDR2 is SNTAGT in the germline V gene. The CDR3: CASSDVGTSVYEQFF. DNA of the CDR3: TGTGCCAGCAGTGACGTCGGGACTAGCGTCTATGAGCAGTTCTTC.

The chain employs TRBV7-6 and TRBJ2-5; D perhaps matches TRBD2 (6 bases). Germline V gives CDR1 SGHVS, CDR2 FNYEAQ. The CDR3 has 13 amino acids. The V gene lost 6 bases and the J gene lost 5 bases, with 13 bases spanning the gap. The CDR3 spells CASRGLAFETQYF. DNA for the CDR3: TGTGCCAGCAGGGGGCTAGCGTTCGAGACCCAGTACTTC.

As regards this clone: The same CDR3 also results from other DNA sequences found in this sample. The rearrangement links TRBV28 to TRBJ1-2, with D unclear. The CDR3 runs 14 residues. The V gene lost 7 bases and the J gene lost 3 bases, with 15 bases spanning the gap. Germline CDR1 reads MDHEN; CDR2 reads SYDVKM. CDR3 DNA sequence: TGTGCCAGCACCATACTACGGGGTGACTATGGCTACACCTTC. Its translation: CASTILRGDYGYTF.

The chain couples TRBV28 to TRBJ1-3, with D possibly being TRBD1 (6 bases). The CDR3 has 14 amino acids. Germline-derived CDR1 and CDR2 are MDHEN and SYDVKM. The ends were cut back, 5 bases at V and 9 bases at J, with 17 bases in the middle. CDR3 loop: CASSPATGVTTIYF. The DNA of the CDR3 is TGTGCCAGCAGTCCCGCGACAGGCGTAACCACCATATATTTT.

The genes are TRBV3-1 (or the pseudogene TRBV3-2) and TRBJ1-4, with TRBD1 matching over 8 bases. The germline gives CDR1 LGHDT, CDR2 YNNKEL (reference sequence). CDR3 size: 17 residues. V was pared by 2 bases and J by 4 bases, with 9 bases of the junction left unmatched. As DNA, the CDR3 is TGTGCCAGCAGCCAACCAATGACAGGGGCCATTAATGAAAAACTGTTTTTT. It specifies CASSQPMTGAINEKLFF.

This sequence joins TRBV5-5 and TRBJ2-5; TRBD2 aligns across 9 bases. CDR1 and CDR2 (germline): SGHKS, YYEKEE (reference sequence). The J segment lost 4 bases and the V segment lost 5 bases, leaving 3 bases of the junction unmatched. The CDR3 runs 13 residues. The DNA of the CDR3 is TGTGCCAGCAGGGGACTAGCTACAGAGACCCAGTACTTC. This sequence encodes CASRGLATETQYF.

This chain links TRBV5-1 with TRBJ1-4; 8 nucleotides line up with TRBD1. The CDR3 covers 14 residues. Germline V gene sequence: CDR1 SGHRS, CDR2 YFSETQ. After removal of 4 bases from V and 5 bases from J, the junction contained 4 bases not matched to a gene. In DNA form, the CDR3 reads TGCGCCAGCAGCCCGGGACAGGAAAATGAAAAACTGTTTTTT. Translation gives CASSPGQENEKLFF.

In DNA, the CDR3 is TGCGCCAGCAGCTCCGGTCGGACAGGGAAAGAGACCCAGTACTTC. Translation: CASSSGRTGKETQYF. J is TRBJ2-5 and V is TRBV5-1; 8 positions match TRBD1. With V trimmed by 3 bases and J by 3 bases, 7 bases remained unmatched. The germline CDR1 and CDR2 sequences are SGHRS and YFSETQ. The CDR3 loop spans 15 amino acids.

The chain employs TRBV28 and TRBJ2-1; a weak D match, TRBD2 (7 bases). This CDR3 spans 14 amino acids. Germline V gene sequence: CDR1 MDHEN, CDR2 SYDVKM. V dropped 7 bases and J dropped 9 bases, with 19 bases sitting between them. The CDR3 reads CASKSRGAEGEQFF. The CDR3 DNA sequence: TGTGCCAGCAAGTCCCGGGGGGCAGAGGGTGAGCAGTTCTTC.

The chain uses TRBV4-1 and TRBJ2-5, with 12 bases lining up with TRBD2. From germline, CDR1 is MGHRA and CDR2 YSYEKL. This CDR3 region has 16 residues. Trimming took 3 bases from V and 2 from J; bases not matched to a gene: 4. CDR3 in DNA: TGCGCCAGCAGCCACCTAGCGGGGGGGCCTCAAGAGACCCAGTACTTC. Translated: CASSHLAGGPQETQYF.

V is TRBV10-3 and J is TRBJ1-2; a weak D match, TRBD1 (5 bases). The CDR3 totals 11 residues. Trimming removed 10 bases from V and 5 bases from J, with 11 bases in between. CDR1 ENHRY and CDR2 SYGVKD come from the germline V gene. CDR3 loop: CATDRGYGYTF. The CDR3 DNA reads as TGTGCCACCGACAGAGGATATGGCTACACCTTC.

This chain links TRBV11-3 with TRBJ1-1, with 8 positions matching TRBD1. The CDR3 has 15 amino acids. Germline assignment: CDR1 SGHNT and CDR2 YENEEA. V lost 5 bases to trimming and J lost 0 bases; unmatched junction nucleotides: 5. The CDR3 region has the DNA TGTGCCAGCAGCCGGACAGGGACCATGAACACTGAAGCTTTCTTT. Protein: CASSRTGTMNTEAFF.

This chain links TRBV5-6 with TRBJ2-3, with TRBD1 matching over 12 bases. Germline V gene lookup returns CDR1 SGHDT and CDR2 YYEEEE. V lost 3 bases, J lost 4 bases, and 3 bases stayed unmatched. The CDR3 runs 15 residues. Here the CDR3 reads CASSSGQGAPDTQYF. The CDR3 bases are TGTGCCAGCAGCTCGGGACAGGGGGCCCCAGATACGCAGTATTTT. Based on the CDR3 plus reference TRBV5-6 and TRBJ2-3, the full variable domain is DAGVTQSPTHLIKTRGQQVTLRCSPKSGHDTVSWYQQALGQGPQFIFQYYEEEERQRGNFPDRFSGHQFPNYSSELNVNALLLGDSALYLCASSSGQGAPDTQYFGPGTRLTVL.

J is TRBJ1-5 and V is TRBV25-1; D possibly corresponds to TRBD1 (6 bases). V lost 6 bases, J lost 9 bases, and 15 bases lay in between. The CDR3 runs 13 residues. Germline lookup yields CDR1 MGHDK and CDR2 SYGVNS. CDR3 loop: CASRETGFGPQHF. In DNA, the CDR3 is TGTGCCAGCAGAGAAACAGGGTTTGGGCCCCAGCATTTT.

The chain recombines TRBV6-2 or TRBV6-3 with TRBJ2-7; 8 nucleotides align to TRBD2. After removal of 0 bases from V and 3 bases from J, the junction contained 10 bases not matched to a gene. Germline V gene lookup returns CDR1 MNHEY and CDR2 SVGEGT. The CDR3 has 17 residues. The CDR3 is CASSYSPSGGPYYEQYF. CDR3 bases: TGTGCCAGCAGTTACTCACCGAGCGGGGGCCCGTACTACGAGCAGTACTTC.

The table lists this clone with a few counts. This chain links TRBV10-3 with TRBJ2-7; TRBD1 matches 7 bases. Trimming removed 2 bases from V and 0 bases from J; junction bases left unmatched: 13. The CDR3 is made up of 18 amino acids. Germline V gene data show CDR1 as ENHRY and CDR2 as SYGVKD. The CDR3 region is CAISEAGTELESSYEQYF. The CDR3 bases are TGTGCCATCAGTGAGGCCGGGACAGAGCTCGAAAGCTCCTACGAGCAGTACTTC.

The genes are TRBV5-6 and TRBJ1-4; tentatively, D is TRBD1 (6 bases). The CDR3 is made up of 18 amino acids. The V gene lost 2 bases and the J gene lost 4 bases, with 21 bases spanning the gap. From germline, CDR1 is SGHDT and CDR2 YYEEEE. In nucleotides, the CDR3 is TGTGCCAGCAGCTTATTAGGGGCCACCGGGACATATAATGAAAAACTGTTTTTT. It codes for CASSLLGATGTYNEKLFF.